These 30 T cell receptor beta chains came from one sample sequenced in a study of T cell clonotyping in hematopoietic cell transplantation. Using immunoSEQ multiplex PCR, the repertoire was profiled, and TCRdb retains in-frame clones only, with some absent. The sample yields 15,000 to 20,000 clones, 80% to 95% seen once. Input material: peripheral blood mononuclear cells. Every receptor here comes from a man aged 40-55 years in good health. Some clones in this sample may be carry-over from other donors' samples.

There are a few counts of this clone. The rearrangement joins TRBV27 to TRBJ2-1; 9 bases are shared with TRBD2. The germline V gene encodes CDR1 MNHEY and CDR2 SMNVEV (reference sequence). The CDR3 contains 17 residues. V gave up 4 bases and J gave up 6 bases; unmatched junction bases: 13. CDR3 coding DNA: TGTGCCAGCAGTTCTTCACTTAGCGGGAGCGCCCCCAATGAGCAGTTCTTC. Protein: CASSSSLSGSAPNEQFF.

This chain links TRBV7-2 with TRBJ2-1, with 8 nucleotides matching TRBD2. The CDR3 covers 13 residues. From germline, CDR1 is SGHTA and CDR2 FQGNSA. J was trimmed by 7 bases and V by 7 bases; bases with no gene match: 6. The CDR3 DNA follows: TGTGCCAGCACCATAGCGGGAACGAATGAGCAGTTCTTC. It specifies CASTIAGTNEQFF. Together with reference TRBV7-2 and TRBJ2-1, the CDR3 gives the full variable domain: GAGVSQSPSNKVTEKGKDVELRCDPISGHTALYWYRQSLGQGLEFLIYFQGNSAPDKSGLPSDRFSAERTGGSVSTLTIQRTQQEDSAVYLCASTIAGTNEQFFGPGTRLTVL.

As regards this clone: Other DNA sequences of this sample code for an identical CDR3. As DNA, the CDR3 is TGTGCCAGCAGCCAAGGGGACTATGGCTACACCTTC. This encodes CASSQGDYGYTF. The chain links TRBV5-6 to TRBJ1-2; tentative D call: TRBD1 (5 bases). Germline V gene sequence: CDR1 SGHDT, CDR2 YYEEEE. The CDR3 spans 12 residues. V gave up 4 bases and J gave up 3 bases, with 7 bases separating them.

The sample holds one count of this clone. The J gene is TRBJ1-1, the V gene TRBV4-2; 8 bases agree with TRBD1. Germline CDR1 is LGHNA and CDR2 is YNFKEQ. Trimming took 0 bases from V and 5 from J; bases not matched to a gene: 8. The CDR3 has 16 residues. As DNA, the CDR3 is TGTGCCAGCAGCCAAGATCCCGGACAGGGAGGGACTGAAGCTTTCTTT. This codes for CASSQDPGQGGTEAFF.

The chain employs TRBV16 and TRBJ2-5; a weak D match, TRBD1 (5 bases). The CDR3 is 13 amino acids. Trimming removed 3 bases at V and 2 bases at J, with 7 bases between. Germline values: CDR1 KGHSY, CDR2 FQNENV. In DNA, the CDR3 is TGTGCCAGCAGCCAGAGGACACAAGAGACCCAGTACTTC. Translation gives CASSQRTQETQYF.

The rearrangement links TRBV30 to TRBJ2-7; maybe TRBD1 (6 bases). V dropped 2 bases and J dropped 4 bases, with 9 bases sitting between them. Germline V gene lookup returns CDR1 GTSNPN and CDR2 SVGIG (reference sequence). This CDR3 spans 12 amino acids. This chain's CDR3 is CAWSFTGYEQYF. CDR3 nucleotides: TGTGCCTGGAGTTTCACAGGGTACGAGCAGTACTTC. Based on the CDR3 plus reference TRBV30 and TRBJ2-7, the full variable domain is SQTIHQWPATLVQPVGSPLSLECTVEGTSNPNLYWYRQAAGRGLQLLFYSVGIGQISSEVPQNLSASRPQDRQFILSSKKLLLSDSGFYLCAWSFTGYEQYFGPGTRLTVT.

The J gene is TRBJ1-1, the V gene TRBV6-5; no definite D call. Germline V gene sequence: CDR1 MNHEY, CDR2 SVGAGI. V gave up 6 bases and J gave up 4 bases, with 9 bases separating them. The CDR3 is 12 residues long. The CDR3 region has the DNA TGTGCCAGCAGCCGCGCCGGCACTGAAGCTTTCTTT. As protein: CASSRAGTEAFF.

CDR3 nucleotide sequence: TGTGCCAGCAGTTTATCCAACCATCAGCCCCAGCATTTT. Protein product: CASSLSNHQPQHF. The chain couples TRBV27 to TRBJ1-5; no reliable D call. Per the germline V gene, CDR1 is MNHEY and CDR2 is SMNVEV (reference sequence). This CDR3 spans 13 amino acids. The V end was cut by 0 bases, the J end by 5 bases, with 5 bases between.

This rearrangement joins TRBV5-1 to TRBJ1-3, with no clear D. Germline-derived CDR1 and CDR2 are SGHRS and YFSETQ. V dropped 5 bases and J dropped 8 bases, with 17 bases sitting between them. This CDR3 is 14 amino acids long. The CDR3 reads CASSLLERMDTIYF. CDR3 coding DNA: TGCGCCAGCAGTCTCCTCGAGCGAATGGACACCATATATTTT. Supplemented by reference TRBV5-1 and TRBJ1-3, the full variable domain reads KAGVTQTPRYLIKTRGQQVTLSCSPISGHRSVSWYQQTPGQGLQFLFEYFSETQRNKGNFPGRFSGRQFSNSRSEMNVSTLELGDSALYLCASSLLERMDTIYFGEGSWLTVV.

The genes are TRBV29-1 and TRBJ2-7; 8 positions agree with TRBD2. Trimming removed 5 bases from V and 0 bases from J; junction bases left unmatched: 3. CDR1 SQVTM and CDR2 ANQGSEA come from the germline V gene. The CDR3 sequence is 13 residues long. CDR3 in DNA: TGCAGCGTTCTCGGGAGGGACTCCTACGAGCAGTACTTC. It is translated as CSVLGRDSYEQYF.

J is TRBJ2-7 and V is TRBV4-3; TRBD2 matches at 8 bases. The CDR3 length is 14 residues. Germline V gene sequence: CDR1 LGHNA, CDR2 YSLEER. V shed 4 bases, J shed 6 bases, and the junction held 8 bases outside the gene matches. DNA of the CDR3: TGCGCCAGCAGCCTAGGACTAGCATCTAGCGAGCAGTACTTC. Translating it yields CASSLGLASSEQYF.

J is TRBJ1-2 and V is TRBV4-1, with D perhaps TRBD1 (5 bases). CDR3 length: 14 amino acids. Germline CDR1 and CDR2: MGHRA and YSYEKL. V was shortened by 3 bases and J by 7 bases, with 15 bases between the two germline ends. Here the CDR3 reads CASSQQGAPGGYTF. The CDR3 nucleotides are TGCGCCAGCAGCCAGCAGGGAGCTCCTGGTGGCTACACCTTC.

The chain recombines TRBV28 with TRBJ2-5; D is unclear. The germline V gene encodes CDR1 MDHEN and CDR2 SYDVKM. The CDR3 consists of 14 residues. The ends were cut back, 5 bases at V and 7 bases at J, with 17 bases in the middle. The CDR3 DNA follows: TGTGCCAGCAGTCTGTCATTATCCCAGGTGACCCAGTACTTC. Protein sequence: CASSLSLSQVTQYF.

The chain couples TRBV11-2 to TRBJ2-5, with D tentatively TRBD1 (6 bases). The length of the CDR3 is 13 residues. V was cut by 5 bases and J by 3 bases, with 10 bases left in between. Germline V gives CDR1 SGHAT, CDR2 FQNNGV. For the CDR3, the DNA is TGTGCCAGCAGCAGGGACATGGAAGAGACCCAGTACTTC. Amino acid sequence: CASSRDMEETQYF.

This chain links TRBV4-3 with TRBJ2-7, with D perhaps given as TRBD1 or TRBD2 (5 bases each). This CDR3 is built from 16 residues. The germline V and J ends were trimmed by 0 bases and 5 bases, with 17 bases remaining between them. CDR1 and CDR2 (germline): LGHNA, YSLEER. In nucleotides, the CDR3 is TGCGCCAGCAGCCAAGATTCTACGGGACCATCCAACGAGCAGTACTTC. Protein product: CASSQDSTGPSNEQYF.

The chain recombines TRBV7-2 with TRBJ2-5; 9 bases agree with TRBD2. This CDR3 contains 16 residues. The germline V gene encodes CDR1 SGHTA and CDR2 FQGNSA. With V trimmed by 1 base and J by 5 bases, 8 bases remained unmatched. The CDR3 coding sequence is TGTGCCAGCAGCTTAGACGGCGGGGGGGCCGGGGAGACCCAGTACTTC. Protein: CASSLDGGGAGETQYF. Combining the CDR3 with reference TRBV7-2 and TRBJ2-5 gives the whole variable domain GAGVSQSPSNKVTEKGKDVELRCDPISGHTALYWYRQSLGQGLEFLIYFQGNSAPDKSGLPSDRFSAERTGGSVSTLTIQRTQQEDSAVYLCASSLDGGGAGETQYFGPGTRLLVL.

In its sample, this clone was seen once. The chain couples TRBV7-9 to TRBJ2-6; no definite D call. V gave up 2 bases and J gave up 0 bases, with 2 bases separating them. CDR3 size: 14 residues. Germline V gives CDR1 SEHNR, CDR2 FQNEAQ (reference sequence). The CDR3 bases are TGTGCCAGCAGCTTAAGCTCTGGGGCCAACGTCCTGACTTTC. Translating gives CASSLSSGANVLTF.

The gene calls are TRBV20-1 and TRBJ2-3; D possibly matches TRBD1 or TRBD2 (5 bases each). Germline V gene data show CDR1 as DFQATT and CDR2 as SNEGSKA (reference sequence). This CDR3 contains 11 residues. In DNA form, the CDR3 reads TGCACTGCAGGGAGTACAGATACGCAGTATTTT. It encodes CTAGSTDTQYF.

The sample holds one count of this clone. The V and J genes are TRBV29-1 and TRBJ1-2; tentative D call: TRBD1 (5 bases). The CDR3 length is 12 residues. The V gene lost 7 bases and the J gene lost 2 bases, with 11 bases spanning the gap. Per the germline V gene, CDR1 is SQVTM and CDR2 is ANQGSEA. CDR3 region: CSAEGPNYGYTF. DNA for the CDR3: TGCAGCGCCGAGGGGCCAAACTATGGCTACACCTTC. Variable domain in full (rest from reference TRBV29-1 and TRBJ1-2): SAVISQKPSRDICQRGTSLTIQCQVDSQVTMMFWYRQQPGQSLTLIATANQGSEATYESGFVIDKFPISRPNLTFSTLTVSNMSPEDSSIYLCSAEGPNYGYTFGSGTRLTVV.

This chain uses TRBV28 with TRBJ1-1; no firm D call. This CDR3 has 11 residues. The germline V gene has CDR1 MDHEN and CDR2 SYDVKM. V was clipped by 2 bases and J by 4 bases, with 2 bases between them. CDR3 sequence (DNA): TGTGCCAGCAGTTTAGGCACTGAAGCTTTCTTT. This translates into CASSLGTEAFF.

CDR3 in amino acids: CSAHFYEQYF. The DNA for the CDR3 is TGCAGTGCCCATTTCTACGAGCAGTACTTC. V gene TRBV20-1 combines with J gene TRBJ2-7; D remains unclear. V was shortened by 6 bases and J by 3 bases, with 6 bases between the two germline ends. CDR3 size: 10 residues. The germline V gene encodes CDR1 DFQATT and CDR2 SNEGSKA (reference sequence).

The CDR3 DNA reads as TGTGCCAGCAGCCCATATTATGGGACAGAAAGCTCCTACGAGCAGTACTTC. Translated, it gives CASSPYYGTESSYEQYF. This chain joins TRBV28 and TRBJ2-7; the match to TRBD1 covers 7 bases. V was pared by 6 bases and J by 0 bases, with 14 bases of the junction left unmatched. CDR1 and CDR2 from the germline V gene are MDHEN and SYDVKM. The CDR3 extends over 17 amino acids.

The V call is TRBV2, the J call TRBJ2-7, with TRBD1 matching 7 bases. The junction had 4 bases not matched to a gene; V was cut back by 8 bases and J by 0 bases. Looked up from germline, CDR1 is SNHLY and CDR2 is FYNNEI. The CDR3 runs to 13 residues. CDR3 amino acids: CASSGQLSYEQYF. The CDR3 DNA reads as TGTGCCAGCTCGGGACAGCTCTCCTACGAGCAGTACTTC.

This chain uses TRBV18 with TRBJ2-5; D call uncertain. The CDR3 consists of 14 residues. V was cut by 1 base and J by 3 bases, with 9 bases left in between. Germline CDR1 reads KGHSH; CDR2 reads LQKENI. The DNA for the CDR3 is TGTGCCAGCTCACCACAGGAAGGGAAAGAGACCCAGTACTTC. Its translation is CASSPQEGKETQYF.

The chain combines TRBV6-5 with TRBJ2-7; D gene uncertain. V was pared by 8 bases and J by 4 bases, with 12 bases between. This CDR3 region has 12 residues. The germline gives CDR1 MNHEY, CDR2 SVGAGI. The CDR3 is CASGYSPYEQYF. In DNA form, the CDR3 reads TGTGCCAGCGGCTATAGCCCATACGAGCAGTACTTC.

The rearrangement links TRBV6-5 to TRBJ1-5; the D is unclear. The V gene's germline CDR1 is MNHEY and CDR2 SVGAGI. V was shortened by 8 bases and J by 0 bases, with 5 bases between the two germline ends. The CDR3 totals 12 residues. The CDR3 DNA reads as TGTGCCAGCCGAACTAGCAATCAGCCCCAGCATTTT. Protein product: CASRTSNQPQHF.

The chain employs TRBV11-1 and TRBJ2-7; D possibly corresponds to TRBD2 (5 bases). CDR1 SGHAT and CDR2 FQDESV come from the germline V gene (reference sequence). The CDR3 runs to 12 residues. Trimming removed 5 bases from V and 6 bases from J, with 11 bases in between. In nucleotides, the CDR3 is TGTGCCAGCAGCCTTCGGACTGGCGAGCAGTACTTC. It is translated as CASSLRTGEQYF.

V usage is TRBV7-2 and J usage is TRBJ2-2, with D possibly called TRBD1 or TRBD2 (5 bases each). Trimming left V 10 bases short and J 3 bases short, with 12 bases between. The CDR3 has 13 amino acids. CDR1 and CDR2 (germline): SGHTA, FQGNSA. CDR3 in amino acids: CANLRGDTGELFF. In DNA, the CDR3 is TGTGCCAACCTTAGGGGAGACACCGGGGAGCTGTTTTTT.

The chain combines TRBV28 with TRBJ1-5; possible D gene TRBD1, 6 bases. Germline loops: CDR1 MDHEN, CDR2 SYDVKM. The CDR3 runs to 14 residues. Trimming stripped 10 bases from V and 7 bases from J, with 20 bases between. CDR3 in amino acids: CATGAIRETQPQHF. The CDR3 DNA is TGTGCCACAGGGGCCATCAGGGAAACCCAGCCCCAGCATTTT.

This sequence joins TRBV5-4 and TRBJ1-2; TRBD1 agrees at 9 bases. The J segment lost 5 bases and the V segment lost 4 bases, leaving 15 bases of the junction unmatched. From germline, CDR1 is SGHNT and CDR2 YYREEE (reference sequence). This CDR3 is 17 amino acids long. The CDR3 here is CASSPIPQGAILYGYTF. DNA for the CDR3: TGTGCCAGCAGCCCCATTCCACAGGGGGCGATACTGTATGGCTACACCTTC.